This T cell receptor (beta chain) emerged from a study of human T cells and chemical hapten exposure. Across the whole study: Small pooled library volume differences chiefly drove per-sample TCR yield variation.

Study findings and constraints: TCRs at a frequency above 1 in 1000 stayed unchanged with DPC sensitization.

The library tagged each cDNA molecule with unique molecular identifiers. In the source study's methods: Per sample, the median was roughly 96,000 TCRs, with values from about 24,000 to 680,000. MiXCR was run by TCRdb on the 5' RACE reads, yielding one entry per CDR3 protein. The V and J calls reflect TCRdb's pipeline rather than the authors' work. This table has some 150,000 distinct CDR3 sequences, 4.1% appearing once. In its sample, this clonotype was seen many times. Its target is not known. The V gene's germline CDR1 is MNHEY and CDR2 SVGEGT. The CDR3 covers 13 residues. The V end was cut by 6 bases, the J end by 2 bases, with 10 bases between. Unfractionated whole blood was the source from which total RNA was extracted.

This chain uses TRBV6-2 or TRBV6-3 with TRBJ2-5; D perhaps matches TRBD2 (5 bases). The TCR was taken from a female donor in good health. CDR3 nucleotide sequence: TGTGCCAGCAGGCGGGTGGGGCAAGAGACCCAGTACTTC. Residues: CASRRVGQETQYF.